The 18 T cell receptor beta chains below come from one sample, sequenced in a study of blood T cells in healthy people across ages. Combining a sample-barcoded 5' primer with a J-beta primer mix, a second PCR ran for roughly 7 to 11 cycles. TCRdb redid the calling of the 5' RACE reads with MiXCR, one entry per CDR3 protein. The table has 1.5 million to 2 million distinct CDR3 sequences, around half seen once. What was sequenced was blood. The source of these receptors is a woman aged 40 to 49 in good health.

This clonotype was observed a few times. The J gene is TRBJ2-7, the V gene TRBV5-5; D is tentatively TRBD1 or TRBD2 (5 bases each). V lost 2 bases to trimming and J lost 6 bases, with 15 bases between them. Looked up from germline, CDR1 is SGHKS and CDR2 is YYEKEE (reference sequence). The CDR3 is 14 amino acids. The CDR3 coding sequence is TGTGCCAGCAGCTTCACCGGGACCAAGGGCGAGCAGTACTTC. Translation: CASSFTGTKGEQYF.

J is TRBJ2-7 and V is TRBV10-3, with D possibly matching TRBD2 (6 bases). V shed 0 bases and J shed 7 bases, with 16 bases lying between them. The CDR3 is 15 residues long. Per germline, CDR1 ENHRY and CDR2 SYGVKD. The CDR3 nucleotides read TGTGCCATCAGTGAGTCGGGCAGGGCGGGAAATGAGCAGTACTTC. Protein: CAISESGRAGNEQYF.

This chain links TRBV4-3 with TRBJ2-7; no definite D call. The CDR3 runs 16 residues. The V gene lost 0 bases and the J gene lost 4 bases, with 16 bases spanning the gap. CDR1 LGHNA and CDR2 YSLEER come from the germline V gene. The CDR3 spells CASSQESTAISYEQYF. DNA for the CDR3: TGCGCCAGCAGCCAAGAATCTACAGCTATATCATACGAGCAGTACTTC.

Turning to this clonotype: A read error may account for a junction end that differs from germline. V usage is TRBV29-1 and J usage is TRBJ2-1; D may be TRBD1 (6 bases). From germline, CDR1 is SQVTM and CDR2 ANQGSEA. The CDR3 length is 14 residues. The CDR3 DNA reads TGCAGTACGGCCGAGGGACACACCTACAATGAGCGGTTCTTC. Its translation: CSTAEGHTYNERFF.

V is TRBV24-1 and J is TRBJ2-3, with D possibly matching TRBD2 (6 bases). The CDR3 consists of 14 residues. CDR1 and CDR2 (germline): KGHDR, SFDVKD. V dropped 9 bases and J dropped 4 bases, with 16 bases sitting between them. The CDR3 here is CATGDSHSSDTQYF. The CDR3 DNA reads TGTGCCACCGGGGACTCCCACAGCTCAGATACGCAGTATTTT.

This clonotype turned up a few times. The chain has TRBV20-1 and TRBJ1-5, with TRBD1 matching 7 bases. Germline V gene lookup returns CDR1 DFQATT and CDR2 SNEGSKA (reference sequence). J was trimmed by 0 bases and V by 4 bases; bases with no gene match: 3. This CDR3 has 14 amino acids. The CDR3 sequence is CSANNRGSNQPQHF. In nucleotides, the CDR3 is TGCAGTGCTAACAACAGGGGTAGCAATCAGCCCCAGCATTTT.

J is TRBJ2-1 and V is TRBV6-5; D is uncertain. Germline assignment: CDR1 MNHEY and CDR2 SVGAGI. V dropped 0 bases and J dropped 2 bases, with 11 bases sitting between them. The CDR3 runs 16 residues. This CDR3 is CASSYSSGEAYNEQFF. CDR3 DNA: TGTGCCAGCAGTTACTCGAGTGGGGAAGCCTACAATGAGCAGTTCTTC.

The table lists this clonotype with a few counts. The gene calls are TRBV10-3 and TRBJ2-3; 7 bases map to TRBD1. This CDR3 spans 14 amino acids. Germline V lookup: CDR1 ENHRY, CDR2 SYGVKD. V lost 7 bases to trimming and J lost 2 bases; unmatched junction nucleotides: 6. The CDR3: CAIKQGQVTDTQYF. DNA of the CDR3: TGTGCCATCAAACAAGGACAGGTCACAGATACGCAGTATTTT.

The rearrangement uses TRBV5-5 and TRBJ2-5, with D hard to call. Near its end, the DNA agrees better with TRBJ2-7, so the J call may be wrong. This CDR3 is built from 15 residues. Germline lookup yields CDR1 SGHKS and CDR2 YYEKEE (reference sequence). The DNA of the CDR3 is TGTGCCAGCAGCTTGGAGGGTCCCCCCCTCTACGAGCAGTACTTC. Its translation: CASSLEGPPLYEQYF.

This clonotype has just a few counts. This sequence joins TRBV12-3 or TRBV12-4 and TRBJ2-1, with 7 bases that match TRBD2. The CDR3 length is 14 residues. J lost 9 bases, V lost 5 bases, and 10 bases had no gene match. CDR3 residues: CASSRSNGGGEQFF. The CDR3 nucleotides are TGTGCCAGCAGTCGTAGCAACGGCGGGGGTGAGCAGTTCTTC.

This chain links TRBV28 with TRBJ2-7; 10 positions match TRBD2. The DNA end is more similar to TRBJ2-5, so the J call may be wrong. The CDR3 sequence is 15 residues long. Germline V lookup: CDR1 MDHEN, CDR2 SYDVKM. CDR3 in DNA: TGTGCCAGCAGTTGGGTTGCAGCGGGGGGGGAGACCCAGTACTTC. The encoded protein is CASSWVAAGGETQYF.

The genes are TRBV18 and TRBJ2-3; 7 nucleotides agree with TRBD1. Germline CDR1 and CDR2: KGHSH and LQKENI. The V segment lost 0 bases and the J segment 4 bases; nucleotides outside the gene matches: 4. This CDR3 has 15 residues. The CDR3 region has the DNA TGTGCCAGCTCACCACCGACAGGGCGAGCAGATACGCAGTATTTT. It codes for CASSPPTGRADTQYF. Using reference TRBV18 and TRBJ2-3 for the parts outside the CDR3, the full variable domain is NAGVMQNPRHLVRRRGQEARLRCSPMKGHSHVYWYRQLPEEGLKFMVYLQKENIIDESGMPKERFSAEFPKEGPSILRIQQVVRGDSAAYFCASSPPTGRADTQYFGPGTRLTVL.

The sample holds many counts of this clonotype. The V gene is TRBV5-5, the J gene TRBJ2-7, with D possibly matching TRBD1 (6 bases). V lost 4 bases and J 2 bases, leaving 13 bases between the germline ends. The CDR3 contains 14 residues. Germline-derived CDR1 and CDR2 are SGHKS and YYEKEE (reference sequence). CDR3 loop: CASSTGTSPYEQYF. In DNA form, the CDR3 reads TGTGCCAGCAGCACCGGGACATCGCCCTACGAGCAGTACTTC. Filled out from reference TRBV5-5 and TRBJ2-7, the complete variable domain reads DAGVTQSPTHLIKTRGQQVTLRCSPISGHKSVSWYQQVLGQGPQFIFQYYEKEERGRGNFPDRFSARQFPNYSSELNVNALLLGDSALYLCASSTGTSPYEQYFGPGTRLTVT.

The rearrangement uses TRBV7-2 and TRBJ2-3, with D possibly matching TRBD2 (5 bases). This CDR3 contains 14 residues. CDR1 is SGHTA, CDR2 FQGNSA, per germline. Trimming stripped 5 bases from V and 3 bases from J, with 12 bases between. CDR3 amino acids: CASSTYERTDTQYF. CDR3 nucleotide sequence: TGTGCCAGCAGCACCTACGAGCGGACAGATACGCAGTATTTT.

This rearrangement joins TRBV12-3 or TRBV12-4 to TRBJ1-6, with no clear D. Between the trimmed V and J ends, which lost 2 bases and 0 bases, there was a span of 8 bases. There are 16 residues in the CDR3. CDR3 protein: CASSLSPSSYNSPLHF. The CDR3 nucleotides read TGTGCCAGCAGTTTAAGCCCGAGCTCCTATAATTCACCCCTCCACTTT.

The V gene is TRBV4-3, the J gene TRBJ2-5; D not certain. V lost 1 base, J lost 3 bases, and 18 bases lay in between. The V gene's germline CDR1 is LGHNA and CDR2 YSLEER. CDR3 length: 17 amino acids. The chain's CDR3 is CASSQGFVGNLKETQYF. The CDR3, as DNA: TGCGCCAGCAGCCAAGGTTTCGTGGGCAACCTAAAAGAGACCCAGTACTTC.

The chain is built from TRBV12-3 or TRBV12-4 and TRBJ1-3; D might be TRBD1 (5 bases). With 9 bases removed from V and 2 bases from J, the gap between germline ends came to 11 bases. CDR3 length: 13 residues. Here the CDR3 reads CARSGTAGNTIYF. The DNA for the CDR3 is TGTGCCAGATCGGGGACGGCTGGAAACACCATATATTTT.

This clonotype has more than one count but fewer than ten. The genes are TRBV6-1 and TRBJ2-3; the match to TRBD2 covers 11 bases. Losses at the gene ends were 5 bases for V and 5 bases for J; bases not matched to a gene: 18. In germline, CDR1 is MNHNS, CDR2 SASEGT. The CDR3 is made up of 19 amino acids. Here the CDR3 DNA reads TGTGCCAGCAGTAAACTGACCACTAGCGGGGGAATTGACGTAGATACGCAGTATTTT. It encodes CASSKLTTSGGIDVDTQYF.